These 7 T cell receptor beta chains originate from one sample sequenced in a study of T cell clonotyping in hematopoietic cell transplantation. Here immunoSEQ multiplex PCR was the method, and the copy in TCRdb shows in-frame clones only, minus some. Here the sample spans 9,000 to 13,000 clones, 89% being singletons. Sequencing was performed on PBMCs, taken 100 days after allogeneic stem cell transplant. The origin of the receptors is a female patient over 55 who had an allogeneic stem cell transplant from an unrelated donor, so the T cells may come from the graft donor. Some clones in this sample may be carry-over from other donors' samples.

The sample holds a few counts of this clone. The chain recombines TRBV5-6 with TRBJ2-6; D is ambiguous. The CDR3 covers 11 residues. Germline V gives CDR1 SGHDT, CDR2 YYEEEE. V was cut by 2 bases and J by 12 bases, with 6 bases left in between. The CDR3 DNA follows: TGTGCCAGCAGCTTCGGGTTCGTCCTGACTTTC. Protein sequence: CASSFGFVLTF.

The J gene is TRBJ2-7, the V gene TRBV27, with D possibly matching TRBD1 (5 bases). Germline V gene sequence: CDR1 MNHEY, CDR2 SMNVEV (reference sequence). This CDR3 comprises 14 residues. V was shortened by 6 bases and J by 2 bases, with 14 bases between the two germline ends. The DNA of the CDR3 is TGTGCCAGCAGGACCTTAGACAGAGCCTACGAGCAGTACTTC. It yields the protein CASRTLDRAYEQYF.

CDR3: CASSLRDTQYF. The CDR3 region has the DNA TGTGCCAGTTCCCTGAGGGATACGCAGTATTTT. The chain is built from TRBV19 and TRBJ2-3, with D hard to call. CDR1 is LNHDA, CDR2 SQIVND, per germline (reference sequence). The CDR3 has 11 amino acids. Trimming took off 8 bases at V and 6 bases at J, with 9 bases between the two ends.

This clone was counted once. The chain links TRBV4-3 to TRBJ1-1; D gene unclear. Trimming took 2 bases from V and 0 from J, leaving 10 bases between them. The CDR3 spans 15 residues. Germline assignment: CDR1 LGHNA and CDR2 YSLEER. The CDR3 region has the DNA TGCGCCAGCAGCCAATTCTACGCGATGAACACTGAAGCTTTCTTT. It encodes CASSQFYAMNTEAFF.

The chain couples TRBV16 to TRBJ2-4, with no clear D. The CDR3 has 17 amino acids. V gave up 6 bases and J gave up 7 bases, with 25 bases separating them. The germline gives CDR1 KGHSY, CDR2 FQNENV. The CDR3 sequence: CASRKVMERRNENIQYF. In DNA form, the CDR3 reads TGTGCCAGCAGAAAGGTAATGGAGAGGCGTAATGAGAACATTCAGTACTTC.

The genes are TRBV5-1 and TRBJ1-1; 7 nucleotides agree with TRBD1. CDR1 and CDR2 (germline): SGHRS, YFSETQ. The CDR3 covers 17 residues. J was trimmed by 2 bases and V by 3 bases; bases with no gene match: 13. CDR3 nucleotide sequence: TGCGCCAGCAGCTCGGCCGGGACAGCCCTGACCAACACTGAAGCTTTCTTT. The encoded protein is CASSSAGTALTNTEAFF.

The chain links TRBV5-1 to TRBJ2-5; D gene uncertain. CDR3 size: 15 residues. Germline CDR1 is SGHRS and CDR2 is YFSETQ. V was clipped by 0 bases and J by 4 bases, with 13 bases between them. CDR3 loop: CASSLVSSSGETQYF. The CDR3, as DNA: TGCGCCAGCAGCTTGGTTAGCAGTAGTGGAGAGACCCAGTACTTC.